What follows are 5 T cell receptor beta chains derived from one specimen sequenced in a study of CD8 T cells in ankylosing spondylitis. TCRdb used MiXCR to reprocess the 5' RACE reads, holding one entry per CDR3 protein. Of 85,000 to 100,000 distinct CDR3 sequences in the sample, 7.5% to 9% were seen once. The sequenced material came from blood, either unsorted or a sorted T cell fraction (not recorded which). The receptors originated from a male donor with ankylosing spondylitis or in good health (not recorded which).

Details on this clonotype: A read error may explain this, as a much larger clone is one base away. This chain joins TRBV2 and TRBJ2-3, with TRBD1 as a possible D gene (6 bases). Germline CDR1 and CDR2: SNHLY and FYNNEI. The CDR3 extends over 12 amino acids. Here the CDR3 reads CANSLQGDTQYF. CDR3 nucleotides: TGTGCCAACAGTCTACAGGGAGATACGCAGTATTTT.

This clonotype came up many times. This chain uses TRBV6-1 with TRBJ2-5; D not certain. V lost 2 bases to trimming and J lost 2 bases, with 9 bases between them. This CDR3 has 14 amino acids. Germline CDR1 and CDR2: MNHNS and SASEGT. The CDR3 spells CASSENPLQETQYF. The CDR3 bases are TGTGCCAGCAGTGAAAACCCCCTGCAAGAGACCCAGTACTTC.

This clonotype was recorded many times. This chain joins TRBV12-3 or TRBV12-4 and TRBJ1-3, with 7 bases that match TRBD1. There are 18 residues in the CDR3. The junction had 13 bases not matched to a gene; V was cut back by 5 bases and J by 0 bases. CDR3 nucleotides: TGTGCCAGCAGTCTTGGGATCGGAGGGACAGCCTCTGGAAACACCATATATTTT. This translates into CASSLGIGGTASGNTIYF.

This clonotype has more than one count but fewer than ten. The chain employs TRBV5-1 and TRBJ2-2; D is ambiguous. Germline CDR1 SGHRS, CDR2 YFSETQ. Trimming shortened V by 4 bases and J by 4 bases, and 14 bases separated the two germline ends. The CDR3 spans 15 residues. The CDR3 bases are TGCGCCAGCAGCAAGGACCAGCCAGGCACCGGGGAGCTGTTTTTT. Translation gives CASSKDQPGTGELFF.

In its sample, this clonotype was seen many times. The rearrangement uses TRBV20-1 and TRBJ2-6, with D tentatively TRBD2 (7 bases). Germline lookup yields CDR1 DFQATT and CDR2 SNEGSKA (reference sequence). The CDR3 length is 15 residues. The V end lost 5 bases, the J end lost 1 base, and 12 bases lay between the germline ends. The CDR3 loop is CSAEGGASGANVLTF. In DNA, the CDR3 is TGCAGTGCTGAAGGGGGGGCGTCTGGGGCCAACGTCCTGACTTTC.